This record looks at one T cell receptor (beta chain) sequence and its context. Its target antigen remains unknown. Base qualities are not recorded, but no much larger clone differs from it by a single base. TCR beta repertoires were profiled from peripheral blood of 10 to 15 young patients with multiple sclerosis to demonstrate the VDJtools post-analysis software. The multiple sclerosis patients were children and adolescents between roughly 6 and 17 years of age. Trimming costs V 6 bases and J 3 bases, and their ends lie 12 bases apart. The CDR3 runs 13 amino acids, cysteine and phenylalanine included. Only the CDR3 DNA is retained, 39 bases long and in frame from the first base. The library was generated by PCR. TCRdb shows the sequencer as Illumina HiSeq 2500. Unique molecular identifiers were incorporated into TCR beta cDNA libraries to reduce PCR and sequencing biases. Every 1 to 10 million input T cells yielded 500,000 or so cDNA molecules, meaning each molecule approximated one T cell. Patient libraries were prepared and sequenced with the same protocol used for the earlier healthy control dataset. Samples belonging to the same batch were prepared together, multiplexed and sequenced on a shared HiSeq lane. Under the source paper's analysis protocol: Raw barcoded reads were processed with MIGEC, discarding single-read molecular identifier groups before consensus assembly and CDR3 extraction. VDJtools was used for post-analysis of the clonotype tables, with diversity normalized by down-sampling every dataset to the smallest sample size. To correct batch-related cross-sample contamination, repertoire overlap clustering matched CDR3 amino acid sequences but not nucleotide sequences. TCRdb took the public reads, trimmed them with fastp at Q25, ran MiXCR for clone calling and kept in-frame beta chains. Duplicate CDR3 protein sequences are folded into a single record with the most common DNA and genes. None of the V and J calls come from the authors' own analysis; TCRdb made them. The sample has about 770,000 distinct CDR3 sequences on record, just over 45% of them singletons. Approximately 4.4% of the sample is in the top ten clones.

The sample originates from a study of post-analysis software for immune sequencing data (dated by TCRdb to 2015 to 2017). At the level of the whole study: Disease courses on record covered relapsing-remitting, secondary progressive and progressive-relapsing multiple sclerosis, though some patients had no subtype annotation. The patient repertoires were set against 10 to 11 previously published healthy control repertoires from donors whose ages ranged from 6 to 25 years. A subset of samples was prepared in parallel using single-end sample barcoding, then pooled and co-amplified after Illumina adapter ligation.

Overall study results and their limits: Patients showed significantly higher frequencies than controls for 4 or 5 TRBV segments, among them TRBV5-6, TRBV5-1 and TRBV20-1. Compared with controls, multiple sclerosis patients had significantly lower normalized Chao1 diversity, a finding suggesting substantial peripheral T-cell clonal expansion. The multiple sclerosis patient group was slightly younger than the control group. When samples were clustered directly using the F measure, samples prepared in the same batch co-clustered strongly, which prompted a batch-effect correction.

Sequenced sample: blood. The sequence derives from a girl aged 5 to 17 with multiple sclerosis. The rearranged chain carries TRBV23-1 and TRBJ2-7, with TRBD1 tentatively as D gene (6 bases match). TRBV23-1 is given ORF status, its function remaining uncertain. Here is the DNA: TGCGCCAGCAGCCGGGACATGTTCTACGAGCAGTACTTC. Its protein is CASSRDMFYEQYF.